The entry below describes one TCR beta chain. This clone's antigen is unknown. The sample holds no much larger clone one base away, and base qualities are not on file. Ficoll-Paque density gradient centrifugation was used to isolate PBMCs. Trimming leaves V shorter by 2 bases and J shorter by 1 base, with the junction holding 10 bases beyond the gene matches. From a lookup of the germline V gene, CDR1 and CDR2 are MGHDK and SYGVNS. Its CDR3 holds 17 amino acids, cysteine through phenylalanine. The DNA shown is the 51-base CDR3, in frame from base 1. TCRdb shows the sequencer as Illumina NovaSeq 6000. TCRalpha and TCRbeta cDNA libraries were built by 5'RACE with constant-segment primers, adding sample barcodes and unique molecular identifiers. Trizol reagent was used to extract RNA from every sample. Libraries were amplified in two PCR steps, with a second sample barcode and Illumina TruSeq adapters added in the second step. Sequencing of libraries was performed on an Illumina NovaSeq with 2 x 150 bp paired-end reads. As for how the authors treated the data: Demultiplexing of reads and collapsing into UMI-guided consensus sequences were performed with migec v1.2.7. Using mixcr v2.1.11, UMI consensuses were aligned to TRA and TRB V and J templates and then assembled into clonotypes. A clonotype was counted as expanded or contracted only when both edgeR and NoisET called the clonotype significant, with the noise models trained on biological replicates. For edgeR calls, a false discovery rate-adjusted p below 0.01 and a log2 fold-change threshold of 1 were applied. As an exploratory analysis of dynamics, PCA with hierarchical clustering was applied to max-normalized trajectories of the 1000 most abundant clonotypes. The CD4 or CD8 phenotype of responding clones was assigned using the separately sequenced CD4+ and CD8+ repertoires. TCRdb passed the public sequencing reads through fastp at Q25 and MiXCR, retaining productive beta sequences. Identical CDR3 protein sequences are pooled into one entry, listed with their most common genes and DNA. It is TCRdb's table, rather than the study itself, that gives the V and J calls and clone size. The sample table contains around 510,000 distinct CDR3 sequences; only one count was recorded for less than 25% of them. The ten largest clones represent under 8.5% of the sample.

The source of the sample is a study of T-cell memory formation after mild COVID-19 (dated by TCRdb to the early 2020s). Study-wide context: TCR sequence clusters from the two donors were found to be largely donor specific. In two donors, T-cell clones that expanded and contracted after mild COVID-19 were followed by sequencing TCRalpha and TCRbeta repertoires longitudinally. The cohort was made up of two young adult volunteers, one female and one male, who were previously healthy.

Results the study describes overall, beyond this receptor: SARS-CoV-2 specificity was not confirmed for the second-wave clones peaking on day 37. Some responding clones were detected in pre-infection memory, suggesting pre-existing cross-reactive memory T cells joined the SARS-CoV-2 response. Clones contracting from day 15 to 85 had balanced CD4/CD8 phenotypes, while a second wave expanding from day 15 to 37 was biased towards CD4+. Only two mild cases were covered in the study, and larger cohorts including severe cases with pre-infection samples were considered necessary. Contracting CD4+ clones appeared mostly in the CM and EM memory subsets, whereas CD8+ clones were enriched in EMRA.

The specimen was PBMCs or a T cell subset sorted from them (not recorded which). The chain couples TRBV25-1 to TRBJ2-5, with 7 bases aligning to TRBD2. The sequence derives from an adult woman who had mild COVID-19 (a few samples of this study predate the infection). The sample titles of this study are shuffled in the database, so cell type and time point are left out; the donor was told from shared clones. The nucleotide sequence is TGTGCCAGCAGTGAAGGGGTAGCGGGCGATACCCAAGAGACCCAGTACTTC. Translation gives CASSEGVAGDTQETQYF. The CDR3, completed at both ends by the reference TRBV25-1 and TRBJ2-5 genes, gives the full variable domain EADIYQTPRYLVIGTGKKITLECSQTMGHDKMYWYQQDPGMELHLIHYSYGVNSTEKGDLSSESTVSRIRTEHFPLTLESARPSHTSQYLCASSEGVAGDTQETQYFGPGTRLLVL.